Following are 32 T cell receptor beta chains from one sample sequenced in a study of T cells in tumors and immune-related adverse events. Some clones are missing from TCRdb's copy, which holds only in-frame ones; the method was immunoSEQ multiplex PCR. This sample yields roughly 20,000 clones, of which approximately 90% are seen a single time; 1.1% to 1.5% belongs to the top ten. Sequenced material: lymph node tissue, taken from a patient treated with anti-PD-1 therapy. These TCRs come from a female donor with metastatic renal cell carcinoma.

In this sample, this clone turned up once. The CDR3 loop reads CTSSPSALGGQGAINTGELFF. The CDR3 nucleotides read TGCACCAGCAGCCCTTCAGCCCTCGGGGGACAGGGGGCGATTAACACCGGGGAGCTGTTTTTT. The chain is built from TRBV1 and TRBJ2-2; the table's D call, TRBD1, has no DNA check behind it. TRBV1 is classified as a pseudogene. This CDR3 is 21 amino acids long.

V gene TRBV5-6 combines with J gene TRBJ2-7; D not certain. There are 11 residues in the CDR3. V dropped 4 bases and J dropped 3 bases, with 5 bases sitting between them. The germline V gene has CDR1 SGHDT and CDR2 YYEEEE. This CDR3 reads CASSTYYEQYF. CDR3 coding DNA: TGTGCCAGCAGCACCTACTACGAGCAGTACTTC.

The CDR3 DNA sequence: TGTGCCAGCAGCCGACGACTAGCGGAAGGCACAGATACGCAGTATTTT. Translated: CASSRRLAEGTDTQYF. This chain connects TRBV11-3 to TRBJ2-3; TRBD2 matches at 9 bases. CDR1 and CDR2 (germline): SGHNT, YENEEA. The CDR3 totals 16 residues. V lost 5 bases and J lost 1; bases outside the gene matches: 7. The whole variable domain, filled in from reference TRBV11-3 and TRBJ2-3, reads EAGVVQSPRYKIIEKKQPVAFWCNPISGHNTLYWYLQNLGQGPELLIRYENEEAVDDSQLPKDRFSAERLKGVDSTLKIQPAELGDSAVYLCASSRRLAEGTDTQYFGPGTRLTVL.

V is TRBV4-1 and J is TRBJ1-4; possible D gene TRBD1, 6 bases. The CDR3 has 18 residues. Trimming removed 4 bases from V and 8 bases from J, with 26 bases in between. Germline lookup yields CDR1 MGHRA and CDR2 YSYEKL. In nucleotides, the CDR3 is TGCGCCAGCAGCCCCTCTACCCTAAGGATAATCAGGGGAGAAAAACTGTTTTTT. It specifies CASSPSTLRIIRGEKLFF.

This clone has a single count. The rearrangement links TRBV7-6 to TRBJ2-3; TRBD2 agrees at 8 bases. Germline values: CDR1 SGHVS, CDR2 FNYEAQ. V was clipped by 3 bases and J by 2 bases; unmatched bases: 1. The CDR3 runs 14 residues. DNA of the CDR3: TGTGCCAGCAGCTTTAGCGGGAACACAGATACGCAGTATTTT. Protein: CASSFSGNTDTQYF.

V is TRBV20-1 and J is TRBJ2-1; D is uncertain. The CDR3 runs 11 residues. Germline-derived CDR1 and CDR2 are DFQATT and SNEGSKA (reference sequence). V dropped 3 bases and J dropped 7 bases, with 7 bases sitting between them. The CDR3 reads CSASAENEQFF. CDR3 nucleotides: TGCAGTGCTAGTGCCGAGAATGAGCAGTTCTTC.

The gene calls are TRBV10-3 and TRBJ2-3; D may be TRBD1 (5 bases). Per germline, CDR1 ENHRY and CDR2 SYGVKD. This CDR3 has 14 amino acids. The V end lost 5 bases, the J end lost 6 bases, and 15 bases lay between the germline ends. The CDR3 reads CAISLPGSDDTQYF. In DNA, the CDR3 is TGTGCCATCAGTCTTCCAGGGTCGGACGATACGCAGTATTTT.

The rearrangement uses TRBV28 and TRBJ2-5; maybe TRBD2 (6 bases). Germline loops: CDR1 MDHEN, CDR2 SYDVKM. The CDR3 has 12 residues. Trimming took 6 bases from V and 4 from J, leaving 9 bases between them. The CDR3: CASSGDLETQYF. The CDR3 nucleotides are TGTGCCAGCAGCGGGGACTTAGAGACCCAGTACTTC.

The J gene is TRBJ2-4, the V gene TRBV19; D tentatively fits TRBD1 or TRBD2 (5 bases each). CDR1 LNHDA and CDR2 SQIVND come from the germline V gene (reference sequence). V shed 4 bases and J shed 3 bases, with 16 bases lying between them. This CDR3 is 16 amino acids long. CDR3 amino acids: CASSTLTGTRKNIQYF. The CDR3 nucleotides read TGTGCCAGTAGTACCCTTACCGGGACCCGCAAAAACATTCAGTACTTC.

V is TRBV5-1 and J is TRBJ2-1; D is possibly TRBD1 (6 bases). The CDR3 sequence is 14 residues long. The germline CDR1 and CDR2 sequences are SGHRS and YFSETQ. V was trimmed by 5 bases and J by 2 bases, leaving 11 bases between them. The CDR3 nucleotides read TGCGCCAGCAGACAGGGTGACGCCTACAATGAGCAGTTCTTC. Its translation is CASRQGDAYNEQFF.

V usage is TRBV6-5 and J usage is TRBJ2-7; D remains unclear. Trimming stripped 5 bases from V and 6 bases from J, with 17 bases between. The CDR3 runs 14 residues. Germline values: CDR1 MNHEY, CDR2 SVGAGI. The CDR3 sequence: CASSDRWTPLEQYF. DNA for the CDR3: TGTGCCAGCAGTGACCGGTGGACCCCCCTCGAGCAGTACTTC.

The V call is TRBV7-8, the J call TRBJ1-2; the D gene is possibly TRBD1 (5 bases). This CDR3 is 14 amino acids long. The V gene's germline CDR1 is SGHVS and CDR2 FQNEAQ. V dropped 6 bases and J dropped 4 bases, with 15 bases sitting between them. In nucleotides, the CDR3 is TGTGCCAGCAGAGAGGGATCAGGGCTCTATGGCTACACCTTC. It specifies CASREGSGLYGYTF.

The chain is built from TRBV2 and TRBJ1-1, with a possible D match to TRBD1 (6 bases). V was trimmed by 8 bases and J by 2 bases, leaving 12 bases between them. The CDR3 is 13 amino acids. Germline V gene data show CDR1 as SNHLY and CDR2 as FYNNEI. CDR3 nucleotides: TGTGCCAGCCGGGACAACATAAACACTGAAGCTTTCTTT. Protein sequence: CASRDNINTEAFF.

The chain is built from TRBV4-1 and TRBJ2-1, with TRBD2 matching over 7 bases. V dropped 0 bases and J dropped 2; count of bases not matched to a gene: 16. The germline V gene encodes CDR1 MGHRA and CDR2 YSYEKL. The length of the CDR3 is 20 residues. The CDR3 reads CASSQESSGTAGGAYNEQFF. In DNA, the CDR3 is TGCGCCAGCAGCCAAGAGTCGAGCGGGACCGCCGGTGGGGCCTACAATGAGCAGTTCTTC.

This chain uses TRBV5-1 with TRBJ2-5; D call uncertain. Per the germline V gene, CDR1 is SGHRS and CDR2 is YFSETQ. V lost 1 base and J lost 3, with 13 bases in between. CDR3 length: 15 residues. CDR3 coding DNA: TGCGCCAGCAGCTTGTCGGGCGGTACAAAAGAGACCCAGTACTTC. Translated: CASSLSGGTKETQYF.

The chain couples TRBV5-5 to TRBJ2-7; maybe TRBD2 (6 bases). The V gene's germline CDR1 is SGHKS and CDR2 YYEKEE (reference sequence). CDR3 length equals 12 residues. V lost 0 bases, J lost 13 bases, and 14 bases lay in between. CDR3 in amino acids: CASSLEGTPLYF. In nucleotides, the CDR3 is TGTGCCAGCAGCTTGGAGGGGACTCCGCTTTACTTC.

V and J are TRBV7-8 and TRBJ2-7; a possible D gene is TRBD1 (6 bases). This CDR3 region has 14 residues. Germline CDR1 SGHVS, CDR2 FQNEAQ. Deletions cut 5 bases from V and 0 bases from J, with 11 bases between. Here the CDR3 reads CASSTDRTSYEQYF. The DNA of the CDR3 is TGTGCCAGCAGCACCGACAGGACCTCCTACGAGCAGTACTTC.

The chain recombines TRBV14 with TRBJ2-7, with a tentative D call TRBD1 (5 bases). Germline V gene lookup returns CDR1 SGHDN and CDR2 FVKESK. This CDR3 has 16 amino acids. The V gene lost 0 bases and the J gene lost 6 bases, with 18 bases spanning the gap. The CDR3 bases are TGTGCCAGCAGCCAAGATCGTTTCAGGGTGGTTGGCGAGCAGTACTTC. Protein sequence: CASSQDRFRVVGEQYF. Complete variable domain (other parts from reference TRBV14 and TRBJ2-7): EAGVTQFPSHSVIEKGQTVTLRCDPISGHDNLYWYRRVMGKEIKFLLHFVKESKQDESGMPNNRFLAERTGGTYSTLKVQPAELEDSGVYFCASSQDRFRVVGEQYFGPGTRLTVT.

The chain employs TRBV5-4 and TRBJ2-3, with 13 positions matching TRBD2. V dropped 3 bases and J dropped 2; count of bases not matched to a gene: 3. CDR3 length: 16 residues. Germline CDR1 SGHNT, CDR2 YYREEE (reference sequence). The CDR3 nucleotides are TGTGCCAGCAGCTCGGGACTAGCGGGACCCACAGATACGCAGTATTTT. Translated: CASSSGLAGPTDTQYF.

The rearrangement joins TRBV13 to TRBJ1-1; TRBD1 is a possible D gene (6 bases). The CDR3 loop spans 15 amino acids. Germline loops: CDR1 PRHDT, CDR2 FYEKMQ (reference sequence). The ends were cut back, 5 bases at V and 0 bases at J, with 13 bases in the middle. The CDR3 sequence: CASSEQGIMNTEAFF. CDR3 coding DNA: TGTGCCAGCAGCGAACAGGGAATCATGAACACTGAAGCTTTCTTT.

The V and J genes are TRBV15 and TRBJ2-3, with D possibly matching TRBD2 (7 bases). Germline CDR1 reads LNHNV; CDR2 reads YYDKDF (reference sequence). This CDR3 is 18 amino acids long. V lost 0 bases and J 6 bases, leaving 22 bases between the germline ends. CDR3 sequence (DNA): TGTGCCACCAGCAGAGATCGGGGAGGGGGACCGGGCGGGGATACGCAGTATTTT. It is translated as CATSRDRGGGPGGDTQYF.

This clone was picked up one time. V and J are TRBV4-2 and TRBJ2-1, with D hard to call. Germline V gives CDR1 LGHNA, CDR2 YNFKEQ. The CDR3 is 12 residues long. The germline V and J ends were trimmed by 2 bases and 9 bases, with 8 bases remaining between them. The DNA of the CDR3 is TGTGCCAGCAGCCAACCCCCGGGTGAGCAGTTCTTC. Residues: CASSQPPGEQFF.

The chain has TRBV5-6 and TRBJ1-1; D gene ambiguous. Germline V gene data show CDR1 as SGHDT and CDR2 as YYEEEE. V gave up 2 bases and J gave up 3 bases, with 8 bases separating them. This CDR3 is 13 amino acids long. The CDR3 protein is CASSLIGDTEAFF. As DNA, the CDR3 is TGTGCCAGCAGCTTAATTGGGGACACTGAAGCTTTCTTT.

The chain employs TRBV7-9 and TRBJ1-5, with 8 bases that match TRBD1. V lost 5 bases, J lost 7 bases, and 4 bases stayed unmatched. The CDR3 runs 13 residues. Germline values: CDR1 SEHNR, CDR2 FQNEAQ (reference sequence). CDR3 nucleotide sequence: TGTGCCAGCAGCCCGACAGGGGAGCAGCCCCAGCATTTT. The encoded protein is CASSPTGEQPQHF.

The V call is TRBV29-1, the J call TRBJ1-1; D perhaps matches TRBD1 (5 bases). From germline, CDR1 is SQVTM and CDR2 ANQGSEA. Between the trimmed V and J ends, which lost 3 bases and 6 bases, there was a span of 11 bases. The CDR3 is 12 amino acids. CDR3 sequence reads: CSVDSGGAEAFF. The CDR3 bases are TGCAGCGTTGATTCGGGGGGTGCTGAAGCTTTCTTT.

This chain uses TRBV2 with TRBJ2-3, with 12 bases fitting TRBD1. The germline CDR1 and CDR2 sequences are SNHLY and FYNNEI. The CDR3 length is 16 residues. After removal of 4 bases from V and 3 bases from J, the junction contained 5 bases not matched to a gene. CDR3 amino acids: CASSGLGQGATDTQYF. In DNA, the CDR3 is TGTGCCAGCAGTGGGTTGGGACAGGGGGCAACAGATACGCAGTATTTT.

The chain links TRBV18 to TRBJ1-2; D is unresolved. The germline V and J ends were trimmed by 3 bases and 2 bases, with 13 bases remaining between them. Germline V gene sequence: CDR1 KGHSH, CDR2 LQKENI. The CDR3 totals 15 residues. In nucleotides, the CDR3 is TGTGCCAGCTCACCTGCGGGCAGGACCAACTATGGCTACACCTTC. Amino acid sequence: CASSPAGRTNYGYTF.

Here the CDR3 DNA reads TGTGCCAGTAGTATCGGACTAGCGGGAGGGGCACGGCAAGAGACCCAGTACTTC. Translating gives CASSIGLAGGARQETQYF. The chain couples TRBV19 to TRBJ2-5; 15 nucleotides agree with TRBD2. Germline CDR1 LNHDA, CDR2 SQIVND (reference sequence). CDR3 length: 18 amino acids. J was trimmed by 2 bases and V by 3 bases; bases with no gene match: 7.

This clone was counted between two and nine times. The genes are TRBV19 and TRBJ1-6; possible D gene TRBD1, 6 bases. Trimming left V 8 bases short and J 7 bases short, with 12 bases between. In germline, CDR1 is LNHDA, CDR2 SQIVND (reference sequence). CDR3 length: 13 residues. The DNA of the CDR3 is TGTGCCAGTTCCTTGGACAGAAATTCACCCCTCCACTTT. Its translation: CASSLDRNSPLHF.

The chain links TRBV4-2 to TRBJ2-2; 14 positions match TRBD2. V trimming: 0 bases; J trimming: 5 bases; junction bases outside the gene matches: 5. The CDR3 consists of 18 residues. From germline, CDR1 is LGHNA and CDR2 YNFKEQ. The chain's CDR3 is CASSQEIGLAGGTGELFF. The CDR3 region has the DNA TGTGCCAGCAGCCAAGAAATTGGACTAGCGGGAGGAACCGGGGAGCTGTTTTTT.

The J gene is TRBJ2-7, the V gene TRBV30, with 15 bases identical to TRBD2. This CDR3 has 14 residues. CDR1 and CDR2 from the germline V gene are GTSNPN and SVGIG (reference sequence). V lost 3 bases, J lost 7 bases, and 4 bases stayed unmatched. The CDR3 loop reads CAWSGLAGGGEQYF. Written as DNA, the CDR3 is TGTGCCTGGAGCGGACTAGCGGGAGGGGGGGAGCAGTACTTC.

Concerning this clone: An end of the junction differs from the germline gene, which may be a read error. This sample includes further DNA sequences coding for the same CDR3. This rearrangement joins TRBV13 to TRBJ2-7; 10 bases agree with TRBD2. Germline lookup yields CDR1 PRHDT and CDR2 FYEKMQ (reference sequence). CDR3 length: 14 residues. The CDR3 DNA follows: TGTGCCAGCAGGTTAGCGGGAGGCCCCTACGAGCAGTACTTC. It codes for CASRLAGGPYEQYF.